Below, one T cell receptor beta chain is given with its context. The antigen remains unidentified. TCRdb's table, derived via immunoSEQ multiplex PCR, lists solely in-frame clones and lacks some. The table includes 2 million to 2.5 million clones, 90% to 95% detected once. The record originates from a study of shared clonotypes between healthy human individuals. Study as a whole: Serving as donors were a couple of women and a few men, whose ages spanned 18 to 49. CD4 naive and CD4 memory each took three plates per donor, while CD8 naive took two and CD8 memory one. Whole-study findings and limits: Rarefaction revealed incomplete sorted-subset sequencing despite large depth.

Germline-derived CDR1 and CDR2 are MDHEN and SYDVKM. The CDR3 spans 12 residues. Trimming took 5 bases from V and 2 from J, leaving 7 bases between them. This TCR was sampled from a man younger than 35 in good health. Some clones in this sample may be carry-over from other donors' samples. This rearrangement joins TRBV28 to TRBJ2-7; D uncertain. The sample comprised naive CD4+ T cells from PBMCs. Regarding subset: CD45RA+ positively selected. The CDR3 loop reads CASSARAYEQYF. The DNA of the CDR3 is TGTGCCAGCAGTGCACGGGCCTACGAGCAGTACTTC. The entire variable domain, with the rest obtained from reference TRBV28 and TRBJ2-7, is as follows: DVKVTQSSRYLVKRTGEKVFLECVQDMDHENMFWYRQDPGLGLRLIYFSYDVKMKEKGDIPEGYSVSREKKERFSLILESASTNQTSMYLCASSARAYEQYFGPGTRLTVT.